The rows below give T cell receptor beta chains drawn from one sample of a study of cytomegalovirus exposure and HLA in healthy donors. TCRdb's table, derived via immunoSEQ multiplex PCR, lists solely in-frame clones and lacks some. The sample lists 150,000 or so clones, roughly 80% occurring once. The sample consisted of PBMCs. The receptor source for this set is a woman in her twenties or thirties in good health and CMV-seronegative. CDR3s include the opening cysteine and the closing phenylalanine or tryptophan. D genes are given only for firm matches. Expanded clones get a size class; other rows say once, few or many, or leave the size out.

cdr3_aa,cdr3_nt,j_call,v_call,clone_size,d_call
CASTPRGASRLRAFF,TGTGCCAGCACCCCTCGGGGGGCCTCTCGACTGAGGGCTTTCTTT,TRBJ1-1,TRBV27,-,-
CAWSVVPGQGMDTEAFF,TGTGCCTGGAGTGTCGTACCGGGACAGGGGATGGACACTGAAGCTTTCTTT,TRBJ1-1,TRBV30,few,TRBD1
CASSGDGAFIVNTEAFF,TGTGCCAGCAGCGGAGATGGGGCCTTTATAGTAAACACTGAAGCTTTCTTT,TRBJ1-1,TRBV9,-,-
CASTLSSGGLYQETQYF,TGTGCCAGCACCCTTTCGAGCGGGGGCCTGTACCAAGAGACCCAGTACTTC,TRBJ2-5,TRBV11-3,few,TRBD2
CASSSNLEAGRVNSPLHF,TGTGCCAGCAGCTCCAACCTCGAGGCGGGACGGGTGAATTCACCCCTCCACTTT,TRBJ1-6,TRBV7-9,-,-
CASRPRGQAYGYTF,TGTGCCAGTAGACCCCGGGGACAGGCCTATGGCTACACCTTC,TRBJ1-2,TRBV19,-,TRBD1
CAWQDSGNTIYF,TGTGCCTGGCAGGACTCTGGAAACACCATATATTTT,TRBJ1-3,TRBV30,-,-
CASTVMNTEAFF,TGTGCCAGCACCGTTATGAACACTGAAGCTTTCTTT,TRBJ1-1,TRBV6-1,-,-
CAWATGVQETQYF,TGTGCCTGGGCGACAGGGGTCCAAGAGACCCAGTACTTC,TRBJ2-5,TRBV30,-,TRBD1
CASHPGDRGLEKLFF,TGTGCCAGTCACCCGGGGGACAGGGGTTTGGAAAAACTGTTTTTT,TRBJ1-4,TRBV19,-,TRBD1
CASGPGGDEQYF,TGTGCCAGCGGACCGGGGGGAGACGAGCAGTACTTC,TRBJ2-7,TRBV5-5,few,TRBD2
CASSLETVGFYEQYF,TGTGCCAGCAGCTTAGAAACGGTCGGGTTCTACGAGCAGTACTTC,TRBJ2-7,TRBV7-9,-,-
CSVEVWDSFYGYTF,TGCAGCGTTGAAGTCTGGGACAGCTTCTATGGCTACACCTTC,TRBJ1-2,TRBV29-1,-,TRBD1
CAWSGQGAGGQPQHF,TGTGCCTGGAGTGGACAGGGGGCGGGCGGTCAGCCCCAGCATTTT,TRBJ1-5,TRBV30,-,TRBD1
CASIKGTQGAKSYEQYF,TGTGCCAGCATCAAGGGTACACAGGGGGCGAAATCCTACGAGCAGTACTTC,TRBJ2-7,TRBV2,-,TRBD1
CSVERKLTYEQYF,TGCAGCGTTGAGAGGAAACTAACCTACGAGCAGTACTTC,TRBJ2-7,TRBV28,few,-
CASSVGGGAWGEQYF,TGTGCCAGCAGCGTAGGGGGAGGGGCCTGGGGGGAGCAGTACTTC,TRBJ2-7,TRBV9,few,TRBD2
CASSPGQGNGYTF,TGTGCCAGCAGCCCGGGACAGGGAAATGGCTACACCTTC,TRBJ1-2,TRBV27,-,TRBD1
CAWSVYGGGLDEQFF,TGTGCCTGGAGTGTATACGGGGGGGGCCTGGATGAGCAGTTCTTC,TRBJ2-1,TRBV30,few,TRBD2
CASSYTGGINQPQHF,TGTGCCAGCAGTTACACAGGGGGAATCAATCAGCCCCAGCATTTT,TRBJ1-5,TRBV6-5,-,TRBD1
CASSSQVSGTDTQYF,TGTGCCAGCAGCTCCCAAGTCTCAGGTACAGATACGCAGTATTTT,TRBJ2-3,TRBV5-4,-,-
CASSQDPGSETEAFF,TGCGCCAGCAGCCAAGATCCCGGGAGTGAAACTGAAGCTTTCTTT,TRBJ1-1,TRBV4-1,few,-
CASSLSWRANTGELFF,TGCGCCAGCAGCTTGAGTTGGAGGGCGAACACCGGGGAGCTGTTTTTT,TRBJ2-2,TRBV5-1,-,-
CAWSVGGGYTF,TGTGCCTGGAGTGTAGGAGGTGGCTACACCTTC,TRBJ1-2,TRBV30,-,-
CSVAWGAVEAFF,TGCAGCGTAGCCTGGGGAGCGGTCGAAGCTTTCTTT,TRBJ1-1,TRBV29-1,few,-
CASRHKMNTEAFF,TGTGCCAGCAGACACAAAATGAACACTGAAGCTTTCTTT,TRBJ1-1,TRBV6-5,-,-
CASSLGTLTNEKLFF,TGCGCCAGCAGCTTGGGGACACTGACTAATGAAAAACTGTTTTTT,TRBJ1-4,TRBV5-1,-,-
CASSADSLYGYTF,TGTGCCAGCAGCGCGGACAGTCTCTATGGCTACACCTTC,TRBJ1-2,TRBV5-4,-,-
CASSLGDYYEQYF,TGCGCCAGCAGCTTGGGGGACTACTACGAGCAGTACTTC,TRBJ2-7,TRBV5-1,-,TRBD2